The present entry profiles one T cell receptor beta chain with its context. The antigen this receptor binds is unknown. Within one base of it there is no much larger clone, and no base qualities were kept. The library was made by the immunoSEQ multiplex PCR assay. In the authors' own workflow: A statistical classification framework was built for diagnosing cytomegalovirus status from the catalog of TCR beta chain sequences. The table was pulled from immuneACCESS by TCRdb, which kept in-frame rearrangements only. Such tables lose some clones; where checked, under half of the loss comes from unresolved V genes, and the rest has no known cause. The D gene and trimming were derived from the DNA, and the V and J assignments and clone size from that table. For this sample there are 200,000 to 250,000 clones; 65% to 85% appear just once. The ten biggest clones cover around an eighth of the sample. The germline V gene specifies MNHEY as CDR1 and SVGAGI as CDR2. Trimming removed 5 bases from V and 3 bases from J; the gene matches leave 2 bases unexplained. From cysteine to phenylalanine, the CDR3 is 15 amino acids long. The retained sequence is limited to the CDR3, 45 bases, with the frame set at the first base.

The data were taken from a study of cytomegalovirus exposure and HLA in healthy donors (dated by TCRdb to 2016 to 2017). Regarding the research as a whole: A later analysis indicated that the 120 validation repertoires were generated on the platform also employed for the 650 to 850 repertoires of the first cohort. The study aimed to test whether cataloging public T cell receptors could reveal signatures of past pathogen exposure. Along with the approximately 700-subject first cohort, a separate validation cohort of about 110 different subjects was used. To predict cytomegalovirus infection status, the study brought together high-throughput TCR immunosequencing, statistical association of individual TCRs with disease status, and machine learning. The full study reports these points: In a later analysis, TCRs clustered in the first cohort were found to also tend to co-occur in the roughly 120 validation repertoires, with over 90% of cluster scores above 0. Most TCR sequences were seen in very few donors, while some public TCRs were found in many individuals. The study gave a list of 150 to 200 TCR beta chains associated with cytomegalovirus. A later analysis had no HLA typing for the validation cohort, so co-occurrence there was scored across all 110 or so repertoires. The authors suggested that the approach could potentially be generalized to other disease states and immunological phenotypes. A few of the identified cytomegalovirus-associated TCR beta chains were confirmed in vitro to be specific for cytomegalovirus antigens. The classifier was reported to diagnose cytomegalovirus status with high specificity and sensitivity in both the original cohort and the validation cohort.

Donors formed part of the validation cohort, which comprised 120 subjects and was distinct from the first cohort of 666 subjects. The sequence is built from TRBV6-5 and TRBJ2-1, and TRBD2 matches 12 of the central bases. The TCR originated in a woman in her 30s in good health and CMV-seropositive. Sequences were obtained from PBMCs. The CDR3 protein is CASSVTSGSYNEQFF. The nucleotides read TGTGCCAGCAGTGTGACTAGCGGGAGCTACAATGAGCAGTTCTTC.